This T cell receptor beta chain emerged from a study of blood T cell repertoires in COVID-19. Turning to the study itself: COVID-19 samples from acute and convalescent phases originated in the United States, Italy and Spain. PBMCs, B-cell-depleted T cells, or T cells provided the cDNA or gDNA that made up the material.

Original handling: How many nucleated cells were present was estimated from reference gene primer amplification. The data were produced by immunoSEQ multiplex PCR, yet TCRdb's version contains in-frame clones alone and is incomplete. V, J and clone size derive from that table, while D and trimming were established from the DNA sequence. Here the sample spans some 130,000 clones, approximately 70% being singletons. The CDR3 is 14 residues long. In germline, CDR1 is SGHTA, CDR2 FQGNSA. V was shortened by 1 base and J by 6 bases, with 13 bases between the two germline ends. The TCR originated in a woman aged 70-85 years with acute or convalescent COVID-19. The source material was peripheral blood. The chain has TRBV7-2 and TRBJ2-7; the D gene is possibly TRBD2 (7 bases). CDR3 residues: CASSLVGGRGEQYF. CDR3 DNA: TGTGCCAGCAGCTTAGTCGGGGGGCGGGGCGAGCAGTACTTC.